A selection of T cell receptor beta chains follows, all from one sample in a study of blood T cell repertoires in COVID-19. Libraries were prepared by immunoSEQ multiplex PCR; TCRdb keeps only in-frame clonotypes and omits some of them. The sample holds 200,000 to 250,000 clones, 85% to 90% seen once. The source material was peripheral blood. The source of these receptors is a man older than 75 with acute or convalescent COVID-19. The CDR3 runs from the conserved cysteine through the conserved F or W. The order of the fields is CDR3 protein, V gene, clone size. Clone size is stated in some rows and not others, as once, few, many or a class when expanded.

CDR3: CASSGTGASYNEQFF
V: TRBV10-1
size: many

CDR3: CASSLANEDEQFF
V: TRBV12-3/TRBV12-4
size: few

CDR3: CASSPGQPTNEKLFF
V: TRBV5-4
size: few

CDR3: CASSLALQASSYNEQFF
V: TRBV7-9
size: -

CDR3: CASSSGTGAGQPQHF
V: TRBV28
size: -

CDR3: CASSLSRDSAADGELFF
V: TRBV11-3
size: -

CDR3: CASGLVLGQKSNYGYTF
V: TRBV12-5
size: -

CDR3: CASSYSIGGDYGYTF
V: TRBV6-6
size: once

CDR3: CASSPTGINSPLHF
V: TRBV27
size: once

CDR3: CASSKRGTTGGWSDTQYF
V: TRBV7-9
size: -

CDR3: CATSARWNTGELFF
V: TRBV24-1
size: once

CDR3: CASSSGGVAGTGGTYEQYF
V: TRBV28
size: -

CDR3: CASSYRQGKDSEAFF
V: TRBV11-3
size: -

CDR3: CATSGVLAGQETQYF
V: TRBV24-1
size: -

CDR3: CASSLDLAGGVNEQFF
V: TRBV27
size: -

CDR3: CASSRGTGPETDTQYF
V: TRBV5-4
size: -

CDR3: CASTPSGRAYNEQFF
V: TRBV6-2/TRBV6-3
size: few

CDR3: CASSLTRTDTQYF
V: TRBV5-1
size: -

CDR3: CASSLPLAGAHEQYF
V: TRBV28
size: -

CDR3: CSVEEYGFTDTQYF
V: TRBV29-1
size: once

CDR3: CASSLGGLAGETQYF
V: TRBV7-2
size: -

CDR3: CASSLASQGGRAKNIQYF
V: TRBV7-2
size: -

CDR3: CASSSLGTGFTEAFF
V: TRBV19
size: -

CDR3: CASSSQGRGTEAFF
V: TRBV18
size: -

CDR3: CASSSRLASNEQFF
V: TRBV7-2
size: -

CDR3: CAIRRDSLVEQYF
V: TRBV10-3
size: -

CDR3: CASIQGSEETQYF
V: TRBV2
size: -

CDR3: CATGPGQANEKLFF
V: TRBV15
size: -

CDR3: CAISELIPLALFF
V: TRBV10-3
size: -

CDR3: CAILTPGQGQFF
V: TRBV27
size: -

CDR3: CASSRGWSQGADTQYF
V: TRBV19
size: -

CDR3: CASSLDRRTEAFF
V: TRBV7-8
size: -

CDR3: CASSPGGIVGYTF
V: TRBV12-3/TRBV12-4
size: -

CDR3: CASSTPGLAASTDTQYF
V: TRBV28
size: -

CDR3: CASSLLASSTDTQYF
V: TRBV7-9
size: -

CDR3: CASSLSRSGGFYEQYF
V: TRBV27
size: -

CDR3: CASSLSFNTGELFF
V: TRBV5-6
size: -

CDR3: CASSDRHRVGEQFF
V: TRBV6-5
size: -

CDR3: CASSPTVGAGETQYF
V: TRBV18
size: -

CDR3: CASSNPSGRAYEQFF
V: TRBV19
size: -

CDR3: CASSYSRQTELFF
V: TRBV6-5
size: -

CDR3: CASSYLVGGYGYTF
V: TRBV6-5
size: -

CDR3: CASSQWTVNSYNEQFF
V: TRBV14
size: -

CDR3: CASSEFLPSDTEQFF
V: TRBV2
size: few

CDR3: CASSQVARQGDFSPLHF
V: TRBV4-3
size: -

CDR3: CATSDAGQPQHF
V: TRBV24-1
size: -

CDR3: CASSPTGFTNEKLFF
V: TRBV5-1
size: -

CDR3: CASSENIRGTEGYTF
V: TRBV6-1
size: -

CDR3: CATSDRGTSGTPDTQYF
V: TRBV24-1
size: -

CDR3: CASSSRSNQPQHF
V: TRBV12-3/TRBV12-4
size: -

CDR3: CASSIRASGRNNEQFF
V: TRBV19
size: -

CDR3: CASSLAPSTAGTQYF
V: TRBV11-2
size: -

CDR3: CASSLVLGRRHEQFF
V: TRBV7-2
size: -